The clone carrying this TCR beta chain appeared once. Antigen: not known. This specimen comes from a study of Ad26.COV2.S vaccination and SARS-CoV-2 variants. Clones were sequenced by immunoSEQ multiplex PCR, and TCRdb holds only the in-frame ones, with some missing. The profile shows about 98,000 clones, about three quarters of them singletons. The CDR3 covers 13 residues. Looked up from germline, CDR1 is MNHEY and CDR2 is SMNVEV (reference sequence). Trimming cost V 4 bases and J 5 bases, with 11 bases left between them. Findings and caveats of the study: People who got the vaccine had more spike-specific TCR breadth than people who got placebo.

The source was peripheral blood, collected after recovery from COVID-19. The receptor was derived from a human donor who had recovered from COVID-19. The chain employs TRBV27 and TRBJ1-2; a weak D match, TRBD1 (5 bases). The CDR3: CASSSQGWYGYTF. CDR3 DNA sequence: TGTGCCAGCAGTTCTCAGGGTTGGTATGGCTACACCTTC.